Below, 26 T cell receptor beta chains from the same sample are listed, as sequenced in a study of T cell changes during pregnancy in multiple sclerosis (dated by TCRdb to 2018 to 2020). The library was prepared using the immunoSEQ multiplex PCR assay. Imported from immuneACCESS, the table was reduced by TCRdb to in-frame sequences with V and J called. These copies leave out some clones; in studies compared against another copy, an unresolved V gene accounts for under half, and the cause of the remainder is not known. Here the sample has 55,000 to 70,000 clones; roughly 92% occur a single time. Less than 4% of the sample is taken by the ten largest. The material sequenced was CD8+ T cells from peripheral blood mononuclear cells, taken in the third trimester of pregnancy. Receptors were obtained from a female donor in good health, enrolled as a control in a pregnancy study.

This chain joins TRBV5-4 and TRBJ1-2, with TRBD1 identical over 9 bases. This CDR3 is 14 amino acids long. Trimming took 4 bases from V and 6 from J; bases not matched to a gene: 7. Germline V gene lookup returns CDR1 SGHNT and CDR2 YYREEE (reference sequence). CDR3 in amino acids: CASSVDRGWHGYTF. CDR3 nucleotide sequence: TGTGCCAGCAGCGTGGACAGGGGATGGCATGGCTACACCTTC.

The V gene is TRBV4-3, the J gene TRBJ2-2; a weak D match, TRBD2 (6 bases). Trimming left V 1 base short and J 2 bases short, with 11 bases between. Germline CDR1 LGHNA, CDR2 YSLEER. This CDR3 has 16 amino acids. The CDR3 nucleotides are TGCGCCAGCAGCCAAGGTGGGGGGAGTAACACCGGGGAGCTGTTTTTT. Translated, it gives CASSQGGGSNTGELFF.

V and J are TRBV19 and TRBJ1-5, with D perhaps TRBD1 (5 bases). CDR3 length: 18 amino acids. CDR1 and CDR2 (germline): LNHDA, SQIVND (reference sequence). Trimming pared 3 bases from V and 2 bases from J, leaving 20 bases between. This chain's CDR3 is CASSMSAQGRWGNQPQHF. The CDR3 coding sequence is TGTGCCAGTAGTATGTCGGCTCAGGGCAGGTGGGGCAATCAGCCCCAGCATTTT. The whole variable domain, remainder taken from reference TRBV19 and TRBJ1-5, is DGGITQSPKYLFRKEGQNVTLSCEQNLNHDAMYWYRQDPGQGLRLIYYSQIVNDFQKGDIAEGYSVSREKKESFPLTVTSAQKNPTAFYLCASSMSAQGRWGNQPQHFGDGTRLSIL.

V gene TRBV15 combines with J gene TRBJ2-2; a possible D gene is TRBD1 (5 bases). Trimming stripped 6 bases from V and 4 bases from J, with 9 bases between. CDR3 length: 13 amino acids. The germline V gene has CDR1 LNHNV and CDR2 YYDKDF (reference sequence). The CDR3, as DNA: TGTGCCACCAGGACAGTTACCACCGGGGAGCTGTTTTTT. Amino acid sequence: CATRTVTTGELFF.

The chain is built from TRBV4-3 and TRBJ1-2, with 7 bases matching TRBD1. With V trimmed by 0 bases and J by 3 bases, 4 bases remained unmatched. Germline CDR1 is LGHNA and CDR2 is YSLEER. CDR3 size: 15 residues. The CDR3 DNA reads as TGCGCCAGCAGCCAAGATCGGGGGACAGACTATGGCTACACCTTC. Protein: CASSQDRGTDYGYTF.

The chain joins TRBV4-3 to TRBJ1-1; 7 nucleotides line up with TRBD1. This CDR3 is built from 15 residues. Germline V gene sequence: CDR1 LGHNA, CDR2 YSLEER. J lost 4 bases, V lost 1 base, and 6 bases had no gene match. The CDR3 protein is CASSQVFRGSTEAFF. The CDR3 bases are TGCGCCAGCAGCCAAGTGTTCAGGGGGAGCACTGAAGCTTTCTTT.

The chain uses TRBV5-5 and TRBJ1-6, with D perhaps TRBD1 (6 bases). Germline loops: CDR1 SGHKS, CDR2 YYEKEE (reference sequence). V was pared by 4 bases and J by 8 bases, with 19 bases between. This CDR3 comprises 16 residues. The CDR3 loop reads CASSPPSQGLDSPLHF. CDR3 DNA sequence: TGTGCCAGCAGCCCGCCCTCACAGGGCTTGGATTCACCCCTCCACTTT.

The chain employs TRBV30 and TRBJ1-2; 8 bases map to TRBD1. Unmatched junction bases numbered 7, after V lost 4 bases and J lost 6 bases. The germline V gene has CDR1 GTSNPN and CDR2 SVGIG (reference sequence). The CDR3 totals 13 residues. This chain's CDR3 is CAWTIGQGDGYTF. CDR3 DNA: TGTGCCTGGACCATCGGACAGGGCGATGGCTACACCTTC.

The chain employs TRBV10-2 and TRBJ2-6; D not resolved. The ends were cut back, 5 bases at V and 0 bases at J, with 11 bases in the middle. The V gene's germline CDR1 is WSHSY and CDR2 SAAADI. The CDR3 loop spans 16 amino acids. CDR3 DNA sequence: TGCGCCAGCAGTACTGAGAAGAGCTCTGGGGCCAACGTCCTGACTTTC. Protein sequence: CASSTEKSSGANVLTF.

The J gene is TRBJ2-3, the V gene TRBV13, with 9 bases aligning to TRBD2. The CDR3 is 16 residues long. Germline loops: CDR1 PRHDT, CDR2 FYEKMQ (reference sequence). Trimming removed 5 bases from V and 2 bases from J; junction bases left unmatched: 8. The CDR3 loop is CASSNNSGGHTDTQYF. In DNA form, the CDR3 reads TGTGCCAGCAGCAACAACAGCGGGGGGCACACAGATACGCAGTATTTT.

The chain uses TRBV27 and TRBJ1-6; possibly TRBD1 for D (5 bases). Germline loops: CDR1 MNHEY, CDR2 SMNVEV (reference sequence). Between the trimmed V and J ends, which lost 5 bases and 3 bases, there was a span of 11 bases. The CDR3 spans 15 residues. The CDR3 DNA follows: TGTGCCAGCAGTCCCGGGACTGACTATAATTCACCCCTCCACTTT. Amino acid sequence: CASSPGTDYNSPLHF.

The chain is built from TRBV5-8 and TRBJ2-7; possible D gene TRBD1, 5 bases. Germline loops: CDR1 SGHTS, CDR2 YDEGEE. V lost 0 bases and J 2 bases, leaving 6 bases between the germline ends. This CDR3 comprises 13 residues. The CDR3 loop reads CASSLGTTYEQYF. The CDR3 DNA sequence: TGTGCCAGCAGCTTGGGGACAACCTACGAGCAGTACTTC.

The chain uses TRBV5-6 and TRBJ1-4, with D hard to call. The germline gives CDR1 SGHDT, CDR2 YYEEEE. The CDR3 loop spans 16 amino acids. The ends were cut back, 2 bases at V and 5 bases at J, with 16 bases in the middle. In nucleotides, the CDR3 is TGTGCCAGCAGCTTCTACACTACTACCCCCAATGAAAAACTGTTTTTT. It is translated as CASSFYTTTPNEKLFF.

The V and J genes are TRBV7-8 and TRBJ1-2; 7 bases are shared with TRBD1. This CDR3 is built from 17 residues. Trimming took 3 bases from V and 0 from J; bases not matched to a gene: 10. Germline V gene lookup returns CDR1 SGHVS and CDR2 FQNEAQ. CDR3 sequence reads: CASSLRSGGDANYGYTF. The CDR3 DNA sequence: TGTGCCAGCAGCTTGAGATCAGGGGGAGACGCTAACTATGGCTACACCTTC.

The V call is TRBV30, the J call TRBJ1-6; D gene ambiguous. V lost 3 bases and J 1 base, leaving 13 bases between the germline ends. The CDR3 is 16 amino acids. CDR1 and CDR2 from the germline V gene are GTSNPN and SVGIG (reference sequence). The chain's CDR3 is CAWSQDWSSYNSPLHF. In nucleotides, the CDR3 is TGTGCCTGGAGCCAAGACTGGAGTTCCTATAATTCACCCCTCCACTTT.

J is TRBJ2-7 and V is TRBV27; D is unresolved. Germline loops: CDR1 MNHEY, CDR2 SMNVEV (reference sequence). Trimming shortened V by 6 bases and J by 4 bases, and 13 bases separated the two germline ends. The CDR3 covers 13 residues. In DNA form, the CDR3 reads TGTGCCAGCAGCCCAGCCTCCGGGTACGAGCAGTACTTC. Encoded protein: CASSPASGYEQYF.

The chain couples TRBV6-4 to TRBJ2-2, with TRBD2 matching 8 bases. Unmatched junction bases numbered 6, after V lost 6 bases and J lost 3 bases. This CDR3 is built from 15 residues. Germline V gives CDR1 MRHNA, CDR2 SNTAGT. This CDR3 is CASSPGTSDTGELFF. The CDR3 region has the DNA TGTGCCAGCAGCCCCGGGACTAGTGACACCGGGGAGCTGTTTTTT.

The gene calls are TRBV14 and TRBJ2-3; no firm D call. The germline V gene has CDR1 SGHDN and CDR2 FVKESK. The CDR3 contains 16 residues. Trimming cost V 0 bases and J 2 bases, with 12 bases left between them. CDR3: CASSQEVGSLTDTQYF. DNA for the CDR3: TGTGCCAGCAGCCAAGAGGTCGGTAGCCTCACAGATACGCAGTATTTT. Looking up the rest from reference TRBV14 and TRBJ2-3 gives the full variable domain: EAGVTQFPSHSVIEKGQTVTLRCDPISGHDNLYWYRRVMGKEIKFLLHFVKESKQDESGMPNNRFLAERTGGTYSTLKVQPAELEDSGVYFCASSQEVGSLTDTQYFGPGTRLTVL.

Here the CDR3 reads CSASTGLDSPLHF. The DNA of the CDR3 is TGCAGCGCATCGACAGGGTTGGATTCACCCCTCCACTTT. This sequence joins TRBV29-1 and TRBJ1-6, with 7 bases matching TRBD1. CDR3 length: 13 residues. CDR1 is SQVTM, CDR2 ANQGSEA, per germline. The V and J ends lost 7 bases and 8 bases, in that order; junction bases with no gene match: 8.

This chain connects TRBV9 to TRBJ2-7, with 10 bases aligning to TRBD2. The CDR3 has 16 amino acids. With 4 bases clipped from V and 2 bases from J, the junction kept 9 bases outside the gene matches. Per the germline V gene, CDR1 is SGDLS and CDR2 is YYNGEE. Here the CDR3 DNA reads TGTGCCAGCAGCCCCCGGGTAGCGGGGGGTACCTACGAGCAGTACTTC. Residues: CASSPRVAGGTYEQYF.

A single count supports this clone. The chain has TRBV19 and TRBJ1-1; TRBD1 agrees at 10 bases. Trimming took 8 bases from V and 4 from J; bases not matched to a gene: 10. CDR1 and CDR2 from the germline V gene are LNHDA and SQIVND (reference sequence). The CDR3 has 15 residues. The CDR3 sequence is CASWGTGERGTEAFF. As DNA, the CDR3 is TGTGCCAGTTGGGGGACAGGGGAGAGGGGCACTGAAGCTTTCTTT.

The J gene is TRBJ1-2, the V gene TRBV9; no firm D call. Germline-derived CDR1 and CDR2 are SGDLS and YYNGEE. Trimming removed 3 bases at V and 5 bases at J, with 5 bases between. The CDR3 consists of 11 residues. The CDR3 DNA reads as TGTGCCAGCAGCGACCTATATGGCTACACCTTC. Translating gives CASSDLYGYTF.

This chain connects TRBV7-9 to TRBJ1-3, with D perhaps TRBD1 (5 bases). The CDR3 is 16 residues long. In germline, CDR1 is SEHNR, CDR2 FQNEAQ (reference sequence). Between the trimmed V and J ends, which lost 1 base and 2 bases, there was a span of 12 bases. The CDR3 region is CASSLGSGGAGNTIYF. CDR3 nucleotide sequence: TGTGCCAGCAGCTTAGGATCCGGGGGAGCTGGAAACACCATATATTTT.

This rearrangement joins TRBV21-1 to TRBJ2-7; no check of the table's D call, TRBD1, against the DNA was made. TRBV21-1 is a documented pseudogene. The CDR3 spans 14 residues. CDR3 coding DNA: TGTGCCAGCAGCAAGGGACAGAGCTCCTACGAGCAGTACTTC. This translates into CASSKGQSSYEQYF.

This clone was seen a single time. DNA for the CDR3: TGTGCCACCCAGGACTGGGAAGATTATGGCTACACCTTC. Amino acids: CATQDWEDYGYTF. This chain uses TRBV25-1 with TRBJ1-2, with no clear D. There are 13 residues in the CDR3. V was cut by 10 bases and J by 5 bases, with 17 bases left in between. Looked up from germline, CDR1 is MGHDK and CDR2 is SYGVNS.

CDR3 DNA sequence: TGTGCCACCAGCAATGCGCGAAACACCATATATTTT. This encodes CATSNARNTIYF. V is TRBV15 and J is TRBJ1-3; D ambiguous. CDR1 LNHNV and CDR2 YYDKDF come from the germline V gene (reference sequence). Trimming pared 4 bases from V and 5 bases from J, leaving 6 bases between. The CDR3 runs to 12 residues. Full variable domain (outside the CDR3, taken from reference TRBV15 and TRBJ1-3): DAMVIQNPRYQVTQFGKPVTLSCSQTLNHNVMYWYQQKSSQAPKLLFHYYDKDFNNEADTPDNFQSRRPNTSFCFLDIRSPGLGDTAMYLCATSNARNTIYFGEGSWLTVV.